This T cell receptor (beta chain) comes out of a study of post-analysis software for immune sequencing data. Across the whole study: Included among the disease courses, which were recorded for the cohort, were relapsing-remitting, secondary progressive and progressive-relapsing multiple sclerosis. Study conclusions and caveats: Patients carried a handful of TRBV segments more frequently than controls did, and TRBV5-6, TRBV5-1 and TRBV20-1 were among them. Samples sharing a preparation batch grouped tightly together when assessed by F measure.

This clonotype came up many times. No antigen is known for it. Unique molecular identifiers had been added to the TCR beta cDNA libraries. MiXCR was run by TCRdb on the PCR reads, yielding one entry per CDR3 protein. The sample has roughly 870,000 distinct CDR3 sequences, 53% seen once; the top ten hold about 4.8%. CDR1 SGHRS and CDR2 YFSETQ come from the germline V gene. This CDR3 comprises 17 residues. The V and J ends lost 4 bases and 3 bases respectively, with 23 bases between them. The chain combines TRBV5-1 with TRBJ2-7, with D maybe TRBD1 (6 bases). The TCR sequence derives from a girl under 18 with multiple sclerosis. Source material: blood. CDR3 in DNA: TGCGCCAGCAGCGGTACCTACAGGGTACATTGGTTCTACGAGCAGTACTTC. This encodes CASSGTYRVHWFYEQYF.